The entry below describes one T cell receptor beta chain. In the source study's methods: Amplified reference gene primers provided the basis for estimating nucleated cell counts. Assay used: immunoSEQ multiplex PCR; TCRdb lists only in-frame clones, some missing. From that table come the V and J calls and clone size; the DNA was used to work out D and trimming. Among about 58,000 clones, approximately 89% were seen once, and the ten largest hold over 11%. This specimen comes from a study of blood T cell repertoires in COVID-19. The overall study: Sites in the United States, Italy and Spain provided acute and convalescent COVID-19 samples. Nucleic acid was either cDNA or gDNA, and it came from T cells, B-cell-depleted T cells, or PBMCs.

V lost 6 bases, J lost 2 bases, and 7 bases lay in between. The CDR3 loop spans 12 amino acids. The V gene's germline CDR1 is WSHSY and CDR2 SAAADI. Sequenced input: peripheral blood. The TCR sequence derives from a woman aged 55-70 years with active COVID-19. The chain recombines TRBV10-2 with TRBJ1-2; D remains ambiguous. The CDR3, as DNA: TGCGCCAGCAGCGCGGGAAACTATGGCTACACCTTC. Its translation is CASSAGNYGYTF.